This T cell receptor beta chain was sequenced in a study of T cell responses to AZD1222 COVID-19 vaccine. About the study: Pooled together were second doses at about 4 or about 12 weeks. Broader study findings: AZD1222 recipients seropositive at baseline numbered only six or seven. Variant regions that are unmutated are reportedly the target of nearly half of spike-specific TCRs.

CDR1 is GTSNPN, CDR2 SVGIG, per germline (reference sequence). The V gene lost 0 bases and the J gene lost 5 bases, with 13 bases spanning the gap. This CDR3 is 15 amino acids long. To note about this clone: The target antigen is unknown.

Sequenced by immunoSEQ multiplex PCR; TCRdb stores in-frame clones only, minus some. The sample includes around 120,000 clones, about 88% of them seen just once. Here the sequenced sample was peripheral blood, taken on day 0 of AZD1222 vaccination. The rearrangement uses TRBV30 and TRBJ1-4; weak D call: TRBD1 (5 bases). This receptor was identified in an adult in good health. CDR3 in DNA: TGTGCCTGGAGTGTAGGGGCGGGCGAAAATGAAAAACTGTTTTTT. Translated, it gives CAWSVGAGENEKLFF.